This T cell receptor (beta chain) was sequenced during a study of T cells in Graves' hyperthyroidism and ophthalmopathy. The germline V gene encodes CDR1 SEHNR and CDR2 FQNEAQ (reference sequence). The CDR3 extends over 15 amino acids. The V and J ends lost 4 bases and 4 bases, in that order; junction bases with no gene match: 9. There were TCR beta CDR3 regions amplified from RNA transcripts. TCR CDR3 regions were first amplified by RT-PCR with HTBI primers. TCRdb passed the multiplex PCR reads through MiXCR, listing each CDR3 protein once. The data contain 300,000 to 450,000 distinct CDR3 sequences, approximately 17% of them singletons. This clonotype has only a few counts.

The chain uses TRBV7-9 and TRBJ2-5; the match to TRBD1 covers 7 bases. The sequence derives from a woman aged 25 to 39 with Graves' hyperthyroidism that later progressed to Graves' ophthalmopathy. Sequenced input: blood. DNA for the CDR3: TGTGCCAGCAGCTCCTATGGGGGACAGATAGAGACCCAGTACTTC. Its translation is CASSSYGGQIETQYF.